The 2 T cell receptor beta chains listed next were all sequenced from one sample in a study of shared clonotypes between healthy human individuals. Naive-designated CD8 cells lacked CD45RO, were positively enriched for CCR7, and omitted terminally differentiated effector memory CD45RA+ cells. Profiled with immunoSEQ multiplex PCR; TCRdb holds only in-frame clones, not every one. The repertoire includes 700,000 to 950,000 clones, roughly 96% of them detected once, and 0.2% to 0.25% sits in the top ten. Sequencing was carried out using naive CD8+ T cells sorted from blood. Source of these receptors: a man in his thirties or forties in good health.

The chain links TRBV2 to TRBJ1-1; TRBD1 is a possible D gene (5 bases). The CDR3 spans 15 residues. V lost 5 bases and J 0 bases, leaving 13 bases between the germline ends. Per the germline V gene, CDR1 is SNHLY and CDR2 is FYNNEI. CDR3 residues: CASSTHQGLNTEAFF. CDR3 bases: TGTGCCAGCAGTACCCACCAGGGTTTGAACACTGAAGCTTTCTTT. Full variable domain (outside the CDR3, taken from reference TRBV2 and TRBJ1-1): EPEVTQTPSHQVTQMGQEVILRCVPISNHLYFYWYRQILGQKVEFLVSFYNNEISEKSEIFDDQFSVERPDGSNFTLKIRSTKLEDSAMYFCASSTHQGLNTEAFFGQGTRLTVV.

The chain combines TRBV4-2 with TRBJ2-1; D may be TRBD1 (6 bases). CDR3 length: 14 amino acids. Per germline, CDR1 LGHNA and CDR2 YNFKEQ. Trimming removed 4 bases at V and 6 bases at J, with 13 bases between. The CDR3 region has the DNA TGTGCCAGCAGCCGGAAGGACAGTCTCAATGAGCAGTTCTTC. It translates to CASSRKDSLNEQFF.